This T cell receptor (beta chain) was retrieved from a study of cytotoxic CD8 clonotypes in ibrutinib-treated CLL. Clones were sequenced by immunoSEQ multiplex PCR, and TCRdb holds only the in-frame ones, with some missing. The sample has approximately 300,000 clones; about 80% are singletons. Overall study results and limits: Patients showed higher baseline clonality than age-matched healthy donors, and it tracked circulating CD8+ T-cell counts. Timing of sampling differed between sustained-remission and progressing patients.

Trimming cost V 5 bases and J 1 base; bases outside gene matches: 6. Looked up from germline, CDR1 is MDHEN and CDR2 is SYDVKM. The CDR3 length is 16 residues. This clone appeared a single time. Its target is unknown. The sample consisted of PBMCs, taken before ibrutinib treatment. This receptor was taken from a human donor with chronic lymphocytic leukemia. This chain uses TRBV28 with TRBJ1-5, with 9 bases identical to TRBD1. The CDR3 DNA reads TGTGCCAGCAGTACACAGGGGGCGCCGAGCAATCAGCCCCAGCATTTT. It specifies CASSTQGAPSNQPQHF.